These 8 T cell receptor beta chains were all obtained from the same sample, sequenced in a study of blood T cell repertoires in COVID-19. Method: immunoSEQ multiplex PCR; TCRdb's copy keeps in-frame clones and lacks some. The sample yields about 140,000 clones, roughly four fifths seen once. Sequencing was done on a sample of peripheral blood. Receptor source: a human donor in a cohort sampled during active COVID-19.

This chain links TRBV5-1 with TRBJ2-7; 8 bases are shared with TRBD2. The CDR3 is made up of 16 amino acids. Germline V lookup: CDR1 SGHRS, CDR2 YFSETQ. J was trimmed by 2 bases and V by 3 bases; bases with no gene match: 10. CDR3 nucleotide sequence: TGCGCCAGCAGCTCCCAACCCAGCGGGAGTACCTACGAGCAGTACTTC. Translation gives CASSSQPSGSTYEQYF.

CDR3: CASSMRDSLYQPQHF. CDR3 bases: TGTGCCAGCAGCATGCGGGACAGCCTCTACCAGCCCCAGCATTTT. This chain joins TRBV9 and TRBJ1-5, with 7 bases fitting TRBD1. Germline V lookup: CDR1 SGDLS, CDR2 YYNGEE. V gave up 4 bases and J gave up 7 bases; unmatched junction bases: 11. The CDR3 consists of 15 residues.

This clone was observed a single time. The V call is TRBV28, the J call TRBJ2-5; TRBD1 matches at 8 bases. CDR1 is MDHEN, CDR2 SYDVKM, per germline. V lost 5 bases to trimming and J lost 5 bases; unmatched junction nucleotides: 7. This CDR3 comprises 14 residues. The CDR3 DNA is TGTGCCAGCAGTCCGACAGGGGCCGAGGAGACCCAGTACTTC. Residues: CASSPTGAEETQYF.

The V and J genes are TRBV28 and TRBJ1-2, with D uncertain. V gave up 1 base and J gave up 7 bases, with 10 bases separating them. Germline V lookup: CDR1 MDHEN, CDR2 SYDVKM. The CDR3 length is 13 residues. The DNA for the CDR3 is TGTGCCAGCAGTTTATTGGGGAGAGGTGGCTACACCTTC. It encodes CASSLLGRGGYTF.

The J gene is TRBJ2-1, the V gene TRBV9; 15 nucleotides match TRBD2. The ends lost 0 bases at V and 9 bases at J; junction bases unmatched: 1. CDR1 SGDLS and CDR2 YYNGEE come from the germline V gene. This CDR3 contains 15 residues. This CDR3 reads CASSVGTSGRGEQFF. The DNA for the CDR3 is TGTGCCAGCAGCGTAGGGACTAGCGGGAGGGGTGAGCAGTTCTTC.

The V and J genes are TRBV7-3 and TRBJ2-2; D perhaps matches TRBD2 (6 bases). Germline assignment: CDR1 SGHTA and CDR2 FQGTGA. The CDR3 runs 16 residues. V lost 1 base and J 2 bases, leaving 11 bases between the germline ends. The CDR3 spells CASSLRLATNTGELFF. CDR3 nucleotides: TGTGCCAGCAGCTTAAGGCTAGCGACAAACACCGGGGAGCTGTTTTTT.

The V gene is TRBV11-2, the J gene TRBJ2-5; TRBD1 aligns across 8 bases. Germline CDR1 SGHAT, CDR2 FQNNGV. The V segment lost 5 bases and the J segment 5 bases; nucleotides outside the gene matches: 10. This CDR3 is 15 amino acids long. As DNA, the CDR3 is TGTGCCAGCAGCCGCTACCCGACAGGGGAGGAGACCCAGTACTTC. Protein product: CASSRYPTGEETQYF.

The chain couples TRBV18 to TRBJ1-5, with 7 bases that match TRBD1. V gave up 6 bases and J gave up 4 bases; unmatched junction bases: 6. The CDR3 loop spans 14 amino acids. Per germline, CDR1 KGHSH and CDR2 LQKENI. DNA for the CDR3: TGTGCCAGCTCGCCGACAGGGTGGAATCAGCCCCAGCATTTT. Protein product: CASSPTGWNQPQHF.